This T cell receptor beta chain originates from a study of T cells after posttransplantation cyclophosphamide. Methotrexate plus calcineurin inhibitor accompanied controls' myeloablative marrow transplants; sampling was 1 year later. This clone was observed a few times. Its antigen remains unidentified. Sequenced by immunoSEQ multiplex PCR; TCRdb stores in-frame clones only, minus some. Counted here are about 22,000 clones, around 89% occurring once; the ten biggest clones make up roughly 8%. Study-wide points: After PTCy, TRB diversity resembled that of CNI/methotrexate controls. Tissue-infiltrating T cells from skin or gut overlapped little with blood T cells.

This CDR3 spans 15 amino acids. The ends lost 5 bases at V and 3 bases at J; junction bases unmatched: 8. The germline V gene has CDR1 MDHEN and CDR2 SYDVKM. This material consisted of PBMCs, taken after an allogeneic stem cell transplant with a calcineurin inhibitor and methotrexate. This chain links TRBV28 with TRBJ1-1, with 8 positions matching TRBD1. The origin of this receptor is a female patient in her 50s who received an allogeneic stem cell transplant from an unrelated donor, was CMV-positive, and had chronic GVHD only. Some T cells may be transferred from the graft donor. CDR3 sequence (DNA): TGTGCCAGCAGTCCACTCCGGACAGGGTACACTGAAGCTTTCTTT. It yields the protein CASSPLRTGYTEAFF.